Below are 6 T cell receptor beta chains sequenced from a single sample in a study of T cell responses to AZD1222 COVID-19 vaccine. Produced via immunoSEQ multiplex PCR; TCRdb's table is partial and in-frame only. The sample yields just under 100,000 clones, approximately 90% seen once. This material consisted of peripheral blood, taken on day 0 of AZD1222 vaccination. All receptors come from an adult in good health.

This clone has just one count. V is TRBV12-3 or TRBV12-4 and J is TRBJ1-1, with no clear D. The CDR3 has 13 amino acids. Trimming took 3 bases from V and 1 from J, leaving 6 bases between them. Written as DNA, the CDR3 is TGTGCCAGCAGTTTCAGAACGAACACTGAAGCTTTCTTT. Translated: CASSFRTNTEAFF.

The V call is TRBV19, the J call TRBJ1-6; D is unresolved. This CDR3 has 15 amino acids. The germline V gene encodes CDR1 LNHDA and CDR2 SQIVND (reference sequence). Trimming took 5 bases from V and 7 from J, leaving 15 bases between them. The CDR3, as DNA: TGTGCCAGTAGTGCCCCCGAGGGTAGGAATTCACCCCTCCACTTT. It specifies CASSAPEGRNSPLHF.

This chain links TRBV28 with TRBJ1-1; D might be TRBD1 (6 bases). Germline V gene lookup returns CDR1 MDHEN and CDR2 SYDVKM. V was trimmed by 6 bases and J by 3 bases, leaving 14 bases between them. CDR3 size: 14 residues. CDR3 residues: CASRSGVPYTEAFF. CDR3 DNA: TGTGCCAGCAGGTCAGGGGTGCCCTACACTGAAGCTTTCTTT.

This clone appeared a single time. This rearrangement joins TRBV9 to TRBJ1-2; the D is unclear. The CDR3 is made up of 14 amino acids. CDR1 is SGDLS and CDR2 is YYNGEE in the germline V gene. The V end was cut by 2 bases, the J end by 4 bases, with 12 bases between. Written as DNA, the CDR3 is TGTGCCAGCAGCGTCGGCGGGGAAACCTATGGCTACACCTTC. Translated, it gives CASSVGGETYGYTF. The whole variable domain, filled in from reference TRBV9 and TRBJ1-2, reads DSGVTQTPKHLITATGQRVTLRCSPRSGDLSVYWYQQSLDQGLQFLIQYYNGEERAKGNILERFSAQQFPDLHSELNLSSLELGDSALYFCASSVGGETYGYTFGSGTRLTVV.

As DNA, the CDR3 is TGTGCCATCAAAGGGCAAAAAAGGAACACCGGGGAGCTGTTTTTT. This translates into CAIKGQKRNTGELFF. The V and J genes are TRBV10-3 and TRBJ2-2, with D unresolved. With 7 bases removed from V and 1 base from J, the gap between germline ends came to 13 bases. From germline, CDR1 is ENHRY and CDR2 SYGVKD. The CDR3 contains 15 residues.

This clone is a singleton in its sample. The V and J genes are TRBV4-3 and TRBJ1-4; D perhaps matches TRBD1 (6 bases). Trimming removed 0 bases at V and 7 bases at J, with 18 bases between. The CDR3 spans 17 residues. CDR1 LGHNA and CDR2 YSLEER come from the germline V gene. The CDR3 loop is CASSQDRPGAGGEKLFF. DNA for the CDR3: TGCGCCAGCAGCCAAGACCGCCCGGGGGCGGGTGGTGAAAAACTGTTTTTT.